The 5 T cell receptor beta chains reported below all come from one sample, sequenced in a study of T cell responses to AZD1222 COVID-19 vaccine. The data were produced by immunoSEQ multiplex PCR, yet TCRdb's version contains in-frame clones alone and is incomplete. The table lists around 180,000 clones, roughly 92% of them singletons. Material: peripheral blood, obtained on day 0 of AZD1222 vaccination. These receptors were obtained from an adult in good health.

Comment on this clone: Other DNA sequences in the sample encode the same CDR3. V and J are TRBV9 and TRBJ1-1; tentatively, D is TRBD1 (5 bases). Trimming pared 0 bases from V and 0 bases from J, leaving 9 bases between. Germline V gene sequence: CDR1 SGDLS, CDR2 YYNGEE. CDR3 size: 15 residues. The CDR3 reads CASSVDGALNTEAFF. CDR3 nucleotide sequence: TGTGCCAGCAGCGTAGATGGGGCGCTGAACACTGAAGCTTTCTTT.

A few counts support this clone. J is TRBJ1-2 and V is TRBV6-2 or TRBV6-3; no clear D. V was clipped by 5 bases and J by 7 bases, with 8 bases between them. Germline CDR1 reads MNHEY; CDR2 reads SVGEGT. The CDR3 loop spans 11 amino acids. The DNA of the CDR3 is TGTGCCAGCAGTAAAGGGCCTGGCTACACCTTC. Protein product: CASSKGPGYTF.

The chain couples TRBV5-1 to TRBJ2-4; unclear D gene. Germline V gene lookup returns CDR1 SGHRS and CDR2 YFSETQ. The CDR3 runs 14 residues. V was cut by 0 bases and J by 10 bases, with 14 bases left in between. The CDR3 sequence is CASSLAGRPKIQYF. The CDR3 DNA reads as TGCGCCAGCAGCTTGGCTGGACGGCCAAAGATTCAGTACTTC.

The CDR3 is CASSQSTDTQYF. In DNA form, the CDR3 reads TGTGCCAGCAGCCAGAGCACAGATACGCAGTATTTT. This chain links TRBV3-1 (or the pseudogene TRBV3-2) with TRBJ2-3; D gene uncertain. CDR3 size: 12 residues. Trimming removed 3 bases at V and 0 bases at J, with 1 base between. Germline V lookup: CDR1 LGHDT, CDR2 YNNKEL (reference sequence).

The genes are TRBV27 and TRBJ1-1, with unresolved D. V was shortened by 3 bases and J by 7 bases, with 15 bases between the two germline ends. The germline V gene encodes CDR1 MNHEY and CDR2 SMNVEV (reference sequence). This CDR3 is built from 14 residues. This chain's CDR3 is CASSFSGAENEAFF. The CDR3 DNA sequence: TGTGCCAGCAGTTTTTCGGGAGCGGAGAATGAAGCTTTCTTT.